These T cell receptor beta chains were read from a single sample in a study of PD-L1 blockade in urothelial cancer. TCRdb's table, derived via immunoSEQ multiplex PCR, lists solely in-frame clones and lacks some. The table lists around 71,000 clones, roughly 80% of them singletons. Specimen: PBMCs, collected around atezolizumab (anti-PD-L1) treatment. These receptors came from a man in his forties with urothelial cancer. Both conserved end residues are part of each CDR3. The D gene is left open where the match is weak. Size is omitted from some rows. Given values are once, few, many or a class for expanded clones.

v_gene: TRBV5-4
abundance: -
j_gene: TRBJ1-2
d_gene: TRBD1
CDR3aa: CASSQSLDRGLDGYTF
CDR3nt: TGTGCCAGCAGCCAGTCCCTGGACAGGGGATTGGATGGCTACACCTTC

v_gene: TRBV18
abundance: once
j_gene: TRBJ2-5
d_gene: -
CDR3aa: CASSPPSGQQETQYF
CDR3nt: TGTGCCAGCTCACCACCTAGTGGGCAACAAGAGACCCAGTACTTC

v_gene: TRBV27
abundance: once
j_gene: TRBJ1-1
d_gene: -
CDR3aa: CASRTTGNTEAFF
CDR3nt: TGTGCCAGCAGAACTACCGGGAACACTGAAGCTTTCTTT

v_gene: TRBV5-4
abundance: few
j_gene: TRBJ2-2
d_gene: TRBD1
CDR3aa: CASSFDPKQGRELFF
CDR3nt: TGTGCCAGCAGCTTCGACCCTAAACAGGGGAGGGAGCTGTTTTTT

v_gene: TRBV14
abundance: -
j_gene: TRBJ2-1
d_gene: -
CDR3aa: CASSQARNSGLREQFF
CDR3nt: TGTGCCAGCAGCCAAGCCCGGAATAGCGGCCTCAGGGAGCAGTTCTTC

v_gene: TRBV5-5
abundance: -
j_gene: TRBJ2-7
d_gene: -
CDR3aa: CASSLDRVREQYF
CDR3nt: TGTGCCAGCAGCTTGGACAGGGTCCGCGAGCAGTACTTC

v_gene: TRBV18
abundance: few
j_gene: TRBJ2-5
d_gene: TRBD1
CDR3aa: CASSAFGQGGETQYF
CDR3nt: TGTGCCAGCTCAGCCTTTGGACAGGGTGGGGAGACCCAGTACTTC

v_gene: TRBV4-1
abundance: few
j_gene: TRBJ2-1
d_gene: -
CDR3aa: CASSQVFPGLQFF
CDR3nt: TGCGCCAGCAGCCAAGTGTTTCCGGGACTGCAGTTCTTC

v_gene: TRBV6-4
abundance: -
j_gene: TRBJ1-2
d_gene: TRBD1
CDR3aa: CASSVHPGQGYGYTF
CDR3nt: TGTGCCAGCAGTGTCCACCCGGGACAGGGTTATGGCTACACCTTC

v_gene: TRBV6-5
abundance: -
j_gene: TRBJ1-2
d_gene: TRBD1
CDR3aa: CASSYRDRVGGYTF
CDR3nt: TGTGCCAGCAGTTACCGGGACAGGGTCGGTGGCTACACCTTC

v_gene: TRBV10-2
abundance: -
j_gene: TRBJ2-5
d_gene: -
CDR3aa: CASSESNFRGTQYF
CDR3nt: TGCGCCAGCAGTGAGTCGAACTTCCGCGGGACCCAGTACTTC

v_gene: TRBV19
abundance: -
j_gene: TRBJ2-7
d_gene: TRBD2
CDR3aa: CASSGGGYSYEQYF
CDR3nt: TGTGCCAGTAGCGGCGGGGGGTATTCCTACGAGCAGTACTTC

v_gene: TRBV10-1
abundance: few
j_gene: TRBJ1-1
d_gene: -
CDR3aa: CASSAQPNTEAFF
CDR3nt: TGCGCCAGCAGTGCACAGCCGAACACTGAAGCTTTCTTT

v_gene: TRBV6-6
abundance: -
j_gene: TRBJ2-7
d_gene: TRBD1
CDR3aa: CASSHGTGGYEQYF
CDR3nt: TGTGCCAGCAGCCACGGGACAGGGGGATACGAGCAGTACTTC

v_gene: TRBV6-1
abundance: once
j_gene: TRBJ2-5
d_gene: TRBD2
CDR3aa: CATGTSGRGTQYF
CDR3nt: TGTGCCACCGGGACTAGCGGGAGAGGGACCCAGTACTTC

v_gene: TRBV4-2
abundance: -
j_gene: TRBJ2-5
d_gene: TRBD2
CDR3aa: CASSQDWREGPLTAQYF
CDR3nt: TGTGCCAGCAGCCAAGATTGGCGGGAGGGTCCCCTAACAGCCCAGTACTTC

v_gene: TRBV11-3
abundance: -
j_gene: TRBJ2-3
d_gene: TRBD1
CDR3aa: CASSFGQGGRDTQYF
CDR3nt: TGTGCCAGCAGCTTCGGACAGGGTGGGAGGGATACGCAGTATTTT